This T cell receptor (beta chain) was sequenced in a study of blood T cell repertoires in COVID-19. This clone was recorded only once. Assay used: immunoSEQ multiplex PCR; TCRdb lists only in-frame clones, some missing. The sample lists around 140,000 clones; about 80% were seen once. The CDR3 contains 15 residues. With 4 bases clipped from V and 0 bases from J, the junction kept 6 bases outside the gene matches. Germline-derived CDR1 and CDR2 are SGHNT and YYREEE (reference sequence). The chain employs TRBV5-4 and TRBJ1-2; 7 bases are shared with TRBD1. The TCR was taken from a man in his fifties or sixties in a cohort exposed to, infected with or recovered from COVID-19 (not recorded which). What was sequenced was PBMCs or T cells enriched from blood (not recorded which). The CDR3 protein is CASSATDRANYGYTF. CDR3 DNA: TGTGCCAGCAGCGCTACTGACAGGGCTAACTATGGCTACACCTTC.